This is a list of T cell receptor beta chains from one sample in a study of beta chain features in type 1 diabetes. Clones were sequenced by immunoSEQ multiplex PCR, and TCRdb holds only the in-frame ones, with some missing. The top ten hold 2% to 2.5% of the sample, which has 150,000 or so clones, 8.5% to 14% seen once. Sequencing was done on a sample of central memory CD4+ T cells from blood. The receptor set was obtained from a man younger than 30 in good health. The CDR3 runs from the conserved cysteine through the conserved F or W. A D gene is named only where the DNA matches it firmly. Clone size is stated in some rows and not others, as once, few, many or a class when expanded.

D gene	clone size	V gene	J gene	CDR3 DNA	CDR3 protein
TRBD1	NA	TRBV4-3	TRBJ2-3	TGCGCCAGCAGCCAACCGGGACAGGGGGCAGATACGCAGTATTTT	CASSQPGQGADTQYF
TRBD1	few	TRBV6-5	TRBJ2-4	TGTGCCAGCAGTTACCAAAGTAACAGGGGAGTGAACATTCAGTACTTC	CASSYQSNRGVNIQYF
NA	NA	TRBV27	TRBJ2-6	TGTGCCAGCAGTTTAACCTCTGGGGCCAACGTCCTGACTTTC	CASSLTSGANVLTF
TRBD1	few	TRBV6-6	TRBJ2-1	TGTGCCAGCAGTGCACCCGGGACAGGGAAGAATGAGCAGTTCTTC	CASSAPGTGKNEQFF
NA	NA	TRBV25-1	TRBJ2-7	TGTGCCAGCACAAAGGGGACGGCGGTTTACGAGCAGTACTTC	CASTKGTAVYEQYF
TRBD1	few	TRBV29-1	TRBJ2-7	TGCAGCGTTGTACCAGGGGGCCGGTACGAGCAGTACTTC	CSVVPGGRYEQYF
NA	few	TRBV29-1	TRBJ2-7	TGCAGCGTTGAAGATGGGAGCAGGGTGCGGGAGCAGTACTTC	CSVEDGSRVREQYF
NA	NA	TRBV4-3	TRBJ1-2	TGCGCCAGCAGCCAACAGGGAGGGGATGGCTACACCTTC	CASSQQGGDGYTF
NA	few	TRBV5-4	TRBJ2-7	TGTGCCAGCAGCCTTGTCGGTCCGCTCTCCTACGAGCAGTACTTC	CASSLVGPLSYEQYF
TRBD2	NA	TRBV11-3	TRBJ2-1	TGTGCCAGCAGCTTAGTCTCTAGCGGGAGATTTGAGCAGTTCTTC	CASSLVSSGRFEQFF
NA	few	TRBV29-1	TRBJ1-2	TGCAGCGTCGGGTACAGGGACCTCAACTATGGCTACACCTTC	CSVGYRDLNYGYTF
TRBD2	NA	TRBV14	TRBJ2-3	TGTGCCAGCAGCCGACTAGCGGGAGTGGGAACAGATACGCAGTATTTT	CASSRLAGVGTDTQYF
TRBD1	NA	TRBV4-1	TRBJ2-5	TGCGCCAGCAGCCAAGATAGGATGGGACAGGGGTTGGGAGAGACCCAGTACTTC	CASSQDRMGQGLGETQYF
TRBD2	NA	TRBV2	TRBJ2-7	TGTGCCAGCAGTCTCAAGCGGGGGACCCTCTACGAGCAGTACTTC	CASSLKRGTLYEQYF
NA	few	TRBV7-3	TRBJ2-3	TGTGCCAGCAGCCGGGAAGGACAGCCCACAGATACGCAGTATTTT	CASSREGQPTDTQYF
NA	few	TRBV2	TRBJ2-3	TGTGCCAGCAAGGCGGGAAGAACAGATACGCAGTATTTT	CASKAGRTDTQYF
NA	NA	TRBV7-2	TRBJ2-7	TGTGCCAGCAGCTTTCCCTCGACGATAGAGCAGTACTTC	CASSFPSTIEQYF
NA	few	TRBV10-3	TRBJ1-2	TGTGCCATCAGTGATCAGGGGACTAACTATGGCTACACCTTC	CAISDQGTNYGYTF
NA	few	TRBV7-9	TRBJ1-4	TGTGCCAGCAGCTTTTTGGGCCAGACTACTGAAAAACTGTTTTTT	CASSFLGQTTEKLFF
NA	NA	TRBV28	TRBJ1-2	TGTGCCAGCAGTTTGAGAGGCCCCTATGGCTACACCTTC	CASSLRGPYGYTF
NA	NA	TRBV28	TRBJ1-4	TGTGCCAGCAGTTTGCCCAGTAATGAAAAACTGTTTTTT	CASSLPSNEKLFF
TRBD2	many	TRBV18	TRBJ2-1	TGTGCCAGCTCACTCAACACAAGGGGACTAGCGGGATACAATGAGCAGTTCTTC	CASSLNTRGLAGYNEQFF
NA	NA	TRBV21-1	TRBJ2-7	TGTGCCAGCAGCAAAACGGGGGTCTCCTACGAGCAGTACTTC	CASSKTGVSYEQYF
NA	NA	TRBV19	TRBJ2-2	TGTGCCAGTAGTATAGCGAACACCGGGGAGCTGTTTTTT	CASSIANTGELFF
TRBD1	few	TRBV7-7	TRBJ2-3	TGTGCTAGCAGCTTATCCCAGGGGGCTGCAGATACGCAGTATTTT	CASSLSQGAADTQYF
NA	few	TRBV29-1	TRBJ1-3	TGCAGCGTTCGCGACAGACGTGGAAACACCATATATTTT	CSVRDRRGNTIYF
NA	NA	TRBV9	TRBJ2-1	TGTGCCAGCAGCGTAGAATACGGGAGTTACAATGAGCAGTTCTTC	CASSVEYGSYNEQFF
NA	NA	TRBV14	TRBJ2-1	TGTGCCAGCAGCCAAGAACTTGGATTTGAGCAGTTCTTC	CASSQELGFEQFF
TRBD2	few	TRBV7-2	TRBJ2-5	TGTGCCAGCAGCACCCGAGCGGGAGAGGAGACCCAGTACTTC	CASSTRAGEETQYF
TRBD2	NA	TRBV4-2	TRBJ2-1	TGTGCCAGCAGCCTTTGGGCAAGAGAGGGAGGGTTCTACAATGAGCAGTTCTTC	CASSLWAREGGFYNEQFF
TRBD2	many	TRBV10-3	TRBJ2-5	TGTGCCATCAGTGGACGACCGGGGACTAGCGGTCAAGAGACCCAGTACTTC	CAISGRPGTSGQETQYF